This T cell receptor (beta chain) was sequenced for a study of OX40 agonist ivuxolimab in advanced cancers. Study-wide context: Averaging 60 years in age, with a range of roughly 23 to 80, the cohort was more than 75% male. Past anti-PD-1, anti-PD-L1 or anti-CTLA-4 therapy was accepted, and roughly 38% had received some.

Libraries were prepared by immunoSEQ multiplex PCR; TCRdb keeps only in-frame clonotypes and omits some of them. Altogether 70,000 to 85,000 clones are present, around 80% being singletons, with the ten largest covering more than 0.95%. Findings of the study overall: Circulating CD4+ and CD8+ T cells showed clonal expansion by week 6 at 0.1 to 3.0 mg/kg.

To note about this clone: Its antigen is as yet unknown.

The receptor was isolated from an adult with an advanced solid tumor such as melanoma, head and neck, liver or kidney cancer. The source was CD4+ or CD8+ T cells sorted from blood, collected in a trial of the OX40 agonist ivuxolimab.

DNA of the CDR3: TGTGCCAGCAGCAGGGACATCTCCTACGAGCAGTACTTC. It translates to CASSRDISYEQYF. The V gene is TRBV9, the J gene TRBJ2-7, with a possible D match to TRBD1 (6 bases). V was clipped by 4 bases and J by 0 bases, with 8 bases between them. Germline lookup yields CDR1 SGDLS and CDR2 YYNGEE. The CDR3 sequence is 13 residues long.